This T cell receptor beta chain originates from a study of spatial heterogeneity in lung cancer. Time point noted: sample taken at primary tumor resection. The donors, 70 to 80 patients with untreated early-stage non-small cell lung cancer, provided the samples. Whole RNA, isolated from tumor, nontumor lung or frozen PBMC, was sequenced without prior sorting. This clonotype was counted ten times or more. Its antigen is not identified. The length of the CDR3 is 18 residues. Germline trimming cut 3 bases from V and 4 bases from J; bases unmatched to any gene: 12. In germline, CDR1 is MDHEN, CDR2 SYDVKM. Study-level findings and limits: Within tumors, counts of expanded alpha and beta TCRs tracked tumor mutation counts. It was estimated that coverage of tumor T cells reached roughly 7% for alpha chains and over 12% for beta chains.

TCRdb recomputed calls from the 5' RACE reads with MiXCR, one row per CDR3 protein. The sample holds about 20,000 distinct CDR3 sequences; about a sixth are singletons and the top ten take roughly 30%. The chain recombines TRBV28 with TRBJ2-7; 13 nucleotides match TRBD2. The sequence derives from a female donor with early-stage non-small cell lung cancer. The sample consisted of lung tumor tissue, taken at surgery. The CDR3 reads CASSLGLAGLYSLYEQYF. CDR3 nucleotides: TGTGCCAGCAGTTTGGGACTAGCGGGACTGTATTCCCTATACGAGCAGTACTTC.